This T cell receptor (beta chain) was retrieved from a study of T cells after yellow fever vaccination. Across the whole study: Fractions low in cell number were prepared with SMART-Seq v4 Ultra Low Input.

The V gene's germline CDR1 is SNHLY and CDR2 FYNNEI. The CDR3 has 11 residues. V was shortened by 1 base and J by 3 bases, with 1 base between the two germline ends. This clonotype occurred many times. Its antigen is not known. 5'RACE template switching added a universal primer site and UMIs to TCR cDNA. In TCRdb, the 5' RACE reads were re-called with MiXCR into one record per CDR3 protein. The table lists around 310,000 distinct CDR3 sequences, 3% to 4.5% of them singletons. Study findings and constraints: FACS-sorted repertoires could contain abundant clonotypes contaminating from the bulk population.

The sample here was PBMCs, taken 5 days after the yellow fever booster vaccination. The V gene is TRBV2, the J gene TRBJ2-7, with unresolved D. This sequence was found in a man between 18 and 29 years old who received the YFV17D yellow fever vaccine. The CDR3 here is CASSEVYEQYF. For the CDR3, the DNA is TGTGCCAGCAGTGAAGTCTACGAGCAGTACTTC.